These T cell receptor beta chains were read from a single sample in a study of T cell changes during pregnancy in multiple sclerosis. Assay used: immunoSEQ multiplex PCR; TCRdb lists only in-frame clones, some missing. The sample records roughly 40,000 clones, less than 90% being singletons. Sequences were derived from CD4+ T cells from peripheral blood mononuclear cells, sampled in the first trimester of pregnancy. The receptors were sampled from a female donor with multiple sclerosis, enrolled in a pregnancy study. The CDR3 runs from the conserved cysteine through the conserved F or W. A D gene is named only where the DNA matches it firmly. A clone size is listed for some rows: how often the clone was seen (once, few, many), or a class if it is expanded.

clone_size	v_call	cdr3_length	j_call	d_call	cdr3_nt	cdr3_aa
NA	TRBV10-1	14	TRBJ2-1	TRBD2	TGCGCCAGCAGCGAGGGACTAACCCACAATGAGCAGTTCTTC	CASSEGLTHNEQFF
NA	TRBV30	17	TRBJ2-2	TRBD2	TGTGCCTGGAAGTCGGGGACTAGCGGGAAGTACACCGGGGAGCTGTTTTTT	CAWKSGTSGKYTGELFF
NA	TRBV7-6	16	TRBJ2-7	NA	TGTGCCAGCAGCTTAGGCTCCCGCCTAGCAAGTTCCGAGCAGTACTTC	CASSLGSRLASSEQYF
NA	TRBV29-1	13	TRBJ2-1	NA	TGCAGCGTTGCCCGGACTGGATACAATGAGCAGTTCTTC	CSVARTGYNEQFF
NA	TRBV30	14	TRBJ1-1	NA	TGTGCCTGGAGTCTAGGGGTCTCGAACACTGAAGCTTTCTTT	CAWSLGVSNTEAFF
NA	TRBV6-1	14	TRBJ2-7	NA	TGTGCCAGCAGTGAACGTCTAGAAGCCCTCGAGCAGTACTTC	CASSERLEALEQYF
NA	TRBV5-6	15	TRBJ2-3	NA	TGTGCCAGCAGCTTGTATGGTAGCGCCTCAGATACGCAGTATTTT	CASSLYGSASDTQYF
NA	TRBV18	13	TRBJ2-7	NA	TGTGCCAGCTCACCGGGCCAGTCTCGGGAGCAGTACTTC	CASSPGQSREQYF
NA	TRBV19	13	TRBJ1-1	NA	TGTGCCAGCAGCCGCACAGGTCAAACTGAAGCTTTCTTT	CASSRTGQTEAFF
NA	TRBV30	16	TRBJ2-1	TRBD2	TGTGCCTGGAGGGGGCGGGAGCGGGGCCAATACAATGAGCAGTTCTTC	CAWRGRERGQYNEQFF
NA	TRBV7-5	13	TRBJ2-1	NA	TGTGGGGGACTAGCGGGCCCCTACAATGAGCAGTTCTTC	CGGLAGPYNEQFF
NA	TRBV5-1	17	TRBJ2-2	TRBD2	TGCGCCAGCAGCTTGGAGCGGACTAGCGGATCTGGCGGGGAGCTGTTTTTT	CASSLERTSGSGGELFF
NA	TRBV28	14	TRBJ1-1	NA	TGTGCCAGCAGTCCCGGGAGAATGAACACTGAAGCTTTCTTT	CASSPGRMNTEAFF
few	TRBV29-1	15	TRBJ1-3	TRBD1	TGCAGCGTCGCTCCGGGGACAGGGACTGGAAACACCATATATTTT	CSVAPGTGTGNTIYF
NA	TRBV10-3	12	TRBJ1-1	NA	TGTGCCACGGGAGGGGGAAACACTGAAGCTTTCTTT	CATGGGNTEAFF
NA	TRBV27	16	TRBJ2-5	TRBD1	TGTGCCAGCAGTTTAGGCGGGACAGGGAAAGGGGAGACCCAGTACTTC	CASSLGGTGKGETQYF
NA	TRBV13	18	TRBJ2-6	NA	TGTGCCAGCAGCTTAGTGAGACAGGCTCCTTTCGGGGCCAACGTCCTGACTTTC	CASSLVRQAPFGANVLTF
once	TRBV11-2	16	TRBJ2-3	NA	TGTGCCAGCAGCTTAGCCGCCCTAGGTAGCACAGATACGCAGTATTTT	CASSLAALGSTDTQYF
NA	TRBV6-6	14	TRBJ1-5	NA	TGTGCCAGCAGTTACGAGGCAGACAATCAGCCCCAGCATTTT	CASSYEADNQPQHF
once	TRBV19	14	TRBJ1-5	NA	TGTGCCAGTAGGTCGGGGGGGAACAATCAGCCCCAGCATTTT	CASRSGGNNQPQHF
NA	TRBV29-1	12	TRBJ2-7	NA	TGCAGCGTTGCGGCGGCTGTCGGCGGGCAGTACTTC	CSVAAAVGGQYF
NA	TRBV19	14	TRBJ1-1	NA	TGTGCCAGTAGTATAGGGACAGTGAACACTGAAGCTTTCTTT	CASSIGTVNTEAFF